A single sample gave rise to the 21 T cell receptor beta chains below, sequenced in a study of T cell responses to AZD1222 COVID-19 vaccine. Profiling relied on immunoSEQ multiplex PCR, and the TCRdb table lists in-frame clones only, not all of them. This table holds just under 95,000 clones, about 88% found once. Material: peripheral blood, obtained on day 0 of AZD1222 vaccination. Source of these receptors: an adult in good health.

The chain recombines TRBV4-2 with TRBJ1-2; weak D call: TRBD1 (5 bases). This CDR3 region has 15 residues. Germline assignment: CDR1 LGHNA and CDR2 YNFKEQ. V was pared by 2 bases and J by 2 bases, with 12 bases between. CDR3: CASSQPGLENYGYTF. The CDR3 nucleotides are TGTGCCAGCAGCCAACCGGGACTCGAGAACTATGGCTACACCTTC.

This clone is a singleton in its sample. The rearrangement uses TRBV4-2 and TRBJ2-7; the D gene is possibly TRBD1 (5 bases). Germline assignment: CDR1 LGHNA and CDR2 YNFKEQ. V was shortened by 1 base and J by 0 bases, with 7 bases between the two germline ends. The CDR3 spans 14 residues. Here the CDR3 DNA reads TGTGCCAGCAGCCAAGGGGGCAACTCCTACGAGCAGTACTTC. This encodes CASSQGGNSYEQYF.

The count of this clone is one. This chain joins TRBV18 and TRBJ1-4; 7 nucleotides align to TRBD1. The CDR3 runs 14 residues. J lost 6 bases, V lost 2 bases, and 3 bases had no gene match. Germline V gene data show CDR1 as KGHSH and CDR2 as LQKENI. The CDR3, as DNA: TGTGCCAGCTCACCATCCGGGACAGATGAAAAACTGTTTTTT. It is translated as CASSPSGTDEKLFF.

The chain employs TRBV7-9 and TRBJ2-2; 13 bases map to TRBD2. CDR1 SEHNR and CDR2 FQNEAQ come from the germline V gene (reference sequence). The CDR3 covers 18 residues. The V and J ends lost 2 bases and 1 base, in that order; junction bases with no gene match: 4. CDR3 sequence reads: CASSLPRLAGGNTGELFF. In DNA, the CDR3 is TGTGCCAGCAGCTTACCCCGACTAGCGGGGGGGAACACCGGGGAGCTGTTTTTT.

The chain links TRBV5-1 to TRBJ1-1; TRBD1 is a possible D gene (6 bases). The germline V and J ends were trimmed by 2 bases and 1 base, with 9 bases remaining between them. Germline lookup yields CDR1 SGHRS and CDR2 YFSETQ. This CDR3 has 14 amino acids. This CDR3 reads CASSLGGTNTEAFF. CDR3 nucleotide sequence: TGCGCCAGCAGCTTAGGGGGAACGAACACTGAAGCTTTCTTT.

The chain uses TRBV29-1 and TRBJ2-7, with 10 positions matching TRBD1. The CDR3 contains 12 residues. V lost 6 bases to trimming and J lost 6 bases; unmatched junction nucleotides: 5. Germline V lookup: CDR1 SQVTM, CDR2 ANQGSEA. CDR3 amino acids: CSVDRDRGEQYF. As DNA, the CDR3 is TGCAGCGTAGACCGGGACAGGGGCGAGCAGTACTTC.

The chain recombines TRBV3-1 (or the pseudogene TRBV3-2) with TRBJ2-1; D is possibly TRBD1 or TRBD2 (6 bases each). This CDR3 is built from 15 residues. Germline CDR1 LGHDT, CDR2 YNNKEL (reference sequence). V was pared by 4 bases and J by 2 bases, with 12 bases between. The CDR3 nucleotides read TGTGCCAGCAGCCCAGAGGGGGGACCCTACAATGAGCAGTTCTTC. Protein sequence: CASSPEGGPYNEQFF.

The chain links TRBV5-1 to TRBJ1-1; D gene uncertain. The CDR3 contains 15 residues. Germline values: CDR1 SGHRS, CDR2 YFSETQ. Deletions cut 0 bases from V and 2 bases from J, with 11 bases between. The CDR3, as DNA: TGCGCCAGCAGCTTGGATCCGGGCGGAAACACTGAAGCTTTCTTT. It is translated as CASSLDPGGNTEAFF. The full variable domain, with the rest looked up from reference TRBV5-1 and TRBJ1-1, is KAGVTQTPRYLIKTRGQQVTLSCSPISGHRSVSWYQQTPGQGLQFLFEYFSETQRNKGNFPGRFSGRQFSNSRSEMNVSTLELGDSALYLCASSLDPGGNTEAFFGQGTRLTVV.

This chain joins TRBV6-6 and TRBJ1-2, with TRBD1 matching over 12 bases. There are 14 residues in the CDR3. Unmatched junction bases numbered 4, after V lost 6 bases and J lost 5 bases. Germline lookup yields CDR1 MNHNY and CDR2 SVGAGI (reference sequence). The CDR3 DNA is TGTGCCAGCAGGGGACAGGGGGCCTGGTATGGCTACACCTTC. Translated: CASRGQGAWYGYTF.

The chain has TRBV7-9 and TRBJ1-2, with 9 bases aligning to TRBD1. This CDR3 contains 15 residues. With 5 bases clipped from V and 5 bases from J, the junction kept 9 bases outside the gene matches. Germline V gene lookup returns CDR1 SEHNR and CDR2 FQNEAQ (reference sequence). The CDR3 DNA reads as TGTGCCAGCAGCCTCGGACAGGGGCGTCGGTATGGCTACACCTTC. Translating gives CASSLGQGRRYGYTF.

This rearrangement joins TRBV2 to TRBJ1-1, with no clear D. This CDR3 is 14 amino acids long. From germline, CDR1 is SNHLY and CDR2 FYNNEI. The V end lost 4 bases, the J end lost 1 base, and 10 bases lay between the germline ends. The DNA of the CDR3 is TGTGCCAGCAGTGTCCTTGGGAGGAACACTGAAGCTTTCTTT. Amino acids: CASSVLGRNTEAFF.

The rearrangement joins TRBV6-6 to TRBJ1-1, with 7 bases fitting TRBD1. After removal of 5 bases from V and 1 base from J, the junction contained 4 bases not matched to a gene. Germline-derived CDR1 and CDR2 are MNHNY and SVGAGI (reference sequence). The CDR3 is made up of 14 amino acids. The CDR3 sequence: CASSPGQENTEAFF. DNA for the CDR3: TGTGCCAGCAGTCCAGGACAGGAGAACACTGAAGCTTTCTTT.

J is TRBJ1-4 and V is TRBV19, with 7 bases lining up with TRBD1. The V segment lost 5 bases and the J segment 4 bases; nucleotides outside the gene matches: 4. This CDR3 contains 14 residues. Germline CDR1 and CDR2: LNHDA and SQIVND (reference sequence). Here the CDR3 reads CASSFRDSNEKLFF. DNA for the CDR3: TGTGCCAGTAGTTTCCGGGACAGTAATGAAAAACTGTTTTTT.

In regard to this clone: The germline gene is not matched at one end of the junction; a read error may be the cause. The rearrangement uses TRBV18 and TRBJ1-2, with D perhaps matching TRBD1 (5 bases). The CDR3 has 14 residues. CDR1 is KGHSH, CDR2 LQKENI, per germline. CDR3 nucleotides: TGTGCCAGCTCCTCCGAGTCAGCAGGGTCTTTACTGGTCTTC. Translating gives CASSSESAGSLLVF.

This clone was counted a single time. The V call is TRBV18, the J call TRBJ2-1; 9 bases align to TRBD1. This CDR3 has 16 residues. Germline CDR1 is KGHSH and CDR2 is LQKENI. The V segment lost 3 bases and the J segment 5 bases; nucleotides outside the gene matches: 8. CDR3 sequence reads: CASSPRTGDGDNEQFF. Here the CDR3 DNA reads TGTGCCAGCTCACCCCGGACAGGGGACGGGGACAATGAGCAGTTCTTC.

The CDR3 DNA follows: TGTGCCAGTAGTATAGATCCGGGAGGGTTCAACACTGAAGCTTTCTTT. Translated, it gives CASSIDPGGFNTEAFF. The chain couples TRBV19 to TRBJ1-1; D remains unclear. The germline CDR1 and CDR2 sequences are LNHDA and SQIVND (reference sequence). This CDR3 comprises 16 residues. Trimming removed 0 bases from V and 2 bases from J, with 13 bases in between.

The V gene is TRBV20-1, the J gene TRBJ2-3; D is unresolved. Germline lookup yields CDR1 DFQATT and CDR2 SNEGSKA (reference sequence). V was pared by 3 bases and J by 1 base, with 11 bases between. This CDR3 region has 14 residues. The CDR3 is CSASRAPRTDTQYF. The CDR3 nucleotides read TGCAGTGCTAGTAGGGCCCCCCGCACAGATACGCAGTATTTT.

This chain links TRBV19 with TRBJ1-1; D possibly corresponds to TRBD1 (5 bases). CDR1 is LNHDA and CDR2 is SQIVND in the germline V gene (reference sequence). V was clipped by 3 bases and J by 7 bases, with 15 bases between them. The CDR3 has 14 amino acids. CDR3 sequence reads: CASSMARASYEAFF. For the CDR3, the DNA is TGTGCCAGTAGTATGGCCAGGGCTTCGTATGAAGCTTTCTTT.

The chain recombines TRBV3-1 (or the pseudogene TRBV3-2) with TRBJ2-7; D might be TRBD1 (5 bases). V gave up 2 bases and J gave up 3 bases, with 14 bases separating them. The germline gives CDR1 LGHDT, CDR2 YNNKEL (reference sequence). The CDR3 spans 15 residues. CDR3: CASSQSVARDYEQYF. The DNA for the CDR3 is TGTGCCAGCAGCCAATCCGTGGCCAGGGACTACGAGCAGTACTTC.

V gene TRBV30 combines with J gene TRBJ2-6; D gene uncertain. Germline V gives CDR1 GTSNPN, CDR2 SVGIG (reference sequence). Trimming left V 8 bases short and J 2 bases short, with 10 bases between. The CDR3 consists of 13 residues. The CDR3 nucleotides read TGTGCCGGTAGTGATCCTGGGGCCAACGTCCTGACTTTC. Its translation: CAGSDPGANVLTF.

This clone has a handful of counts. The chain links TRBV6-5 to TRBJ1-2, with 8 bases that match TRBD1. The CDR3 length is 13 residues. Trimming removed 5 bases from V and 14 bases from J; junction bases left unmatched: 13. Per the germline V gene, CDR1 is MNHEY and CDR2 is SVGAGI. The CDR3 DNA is TGTGCCAGCAGTCTTCCCGGGACAGGTGCAGAAACCTTC. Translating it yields CASSLPGTGAETF.